The rows below give T cell receptor beta chains drawn from one sample of a study of T-cell reconstitution after alpha-beta-depleted transplantation in children. Each CDR3 protein is one row after TCRdb ran MiXCR on the PCR reads. The sample has 500,000 or so distinct CDR3 sequences, about an eighth seen once; the top ten hold about 15%. This sample comprised PBMCs, mostly from graft donor cells, obtained 180 days after TCRalphabeta/CD19-depleted stem cell transplant. Source of these receptors: a female patient between 2 and 15 years old who had a stem cell transplant for aplastic anemia, so the T cells may come from the graft donor. Each CDR3 is given with its conserved first and last residue. A D gene is named only where the DNA matches it firmly. Part of the rows lack a size; the others show once, few, many or a class for expanded clones.

TGCAGCGTGGCTCTACAGGGGAGCTATGGCTACACCTTC | CSVALQGSYGYTF | few | TRBJ1-2 | TRBD1 | TRBV29-1
TGTGCCAGCAGAACCTTTAGCACAGATACGCAGTATTTT | CASRTFSTDTQYF | NA | TRBJ2-3 | NA | TRBV27
TGTGCCAGCAGCTTAGGAGGCAGGGCGCCGCGCACCATATATTTT | CASSLGGRAPRTIYF | few | TRBJ1-3 | NA | TRBV7-9
TGCGCCAGCAGCCTGGGGCGGGGAGGGAGAAATCACTACGAGCAGTACTTC | CASSLGRGGRNHYEQYF | NA | TRBJ2-7 | TRBD2 | TRBV4-3
TGCGCCAGCAGCTTGGAGCCTACAGGGGATAATTCACCCCTCCACTTT | CASSLEPTGDNSPLHF | NA | TRBJ1-6 | TRBD1 | TRBV5-1
TGTGCCAGCAGTGAAGTCGGCAGGGAGGCCTATGGCTACACCTTC | CASSEVGREAYGYTF | NA | TRBJ1-2 | NA | TRBV2
TGTGCCAGCAGCTTAGCTCGAAGCCGGGAGACCCAGTACTTC | CASSLARSRETQYF | NA | TRBJ2-5 | NA | TRBV7-9
TGTGCCAGAAAGAGCGGGAGGCGAGAGAGAGAGACCCAGTACTTC | CARKSGRRERETQYF | few | TRBJ2-5 | TRBD2 | TRBV5-8
TGTGCCAGCAGCTCCCCTTCACTAGGACAGGGCAGGGCCTACGAGCAGTACTTC | CASSSPSLGQGRAYEQYF | NA | TRBJ2-7 | TRBD1 | TRBV11-2
TGTGCCATCTTAAGCTGGACAGGGGATTACACCGGGGAGCTGTTTTTT | CAILSWTGDYTGELFF | NA | TRBJ2-2 | TRBD1 | TRBV10-3
TGCAGTGCTAGAGGAATTAGCGGGCGACCGTACGTCAATGAGCAGTTCTTC | CSARGISGRPYVNEQFF | few | TRBJ2-1 | TRBD2 | TRBV20-1
TGTGCCAGCAGGTTACAGGGGGATCTATCAACTAATGAAAAACTGTTTTTT | CASRLQGDLSTNEKLFF | NA | TRBJ1-4 | TRBD1 | TRBV5-6
TGTGCCAGCAGTCATCAGGGAAACGAGCAGTACTTC | CASSHQGNEQYF | few | TRBJ2-7 | NA | TRBV6-5
TGTGCCAGCAGCCTACAGGGCTCCTACAATGAGCAGTTCTTC | CASSLQGSYNEQFF | few | TRBJ2-1 | NA | TRBV5-6